This TCR beta chain is from a study of blood T cell repertoires in COVID-19. Study as a whole: Italy, Spain and the United States were the sources of the convalescent and acute COVID-19 samples. Sample material is recorded as cDNA or gDNA derived from T cells, B-cell-depleted T cells, or PBMCs.

This clone came up once. There are 15 residues in the CDR3. CDR1 is LNHDA, CDR2 SQIVND, per germline (reference sequence). V lost 2 bases and J lost 0, with 8 bases in between. Original processing methods: Using reference gene primer amplification, nucleated cell counts were estimated. TCRdb keeps only in-frame clones here, not all; method: immunoSEQ multiplex PCR. Clone size and V and J calls were adopted from that table, with D and trimming inferred from the DNA. The sample comprises roughly 190,000 clones, about 88% of which are singletons, and 5% to 6.5% rests with the top ten. The sequenced sample consisted of peripheral blood. The chain uses TRBV19 and TRBJ1-3; D is uncertain. The receptor was derived from a man between 40 and 49 years old with active or convalescent COVID-19. This chain's CDR3 is CASSILAGSGNTIYF. Here the CDR3 DNA reads TGTGCCAGTAGTATACTGGCAGGCTCTGGAAACACCATATATTTT.